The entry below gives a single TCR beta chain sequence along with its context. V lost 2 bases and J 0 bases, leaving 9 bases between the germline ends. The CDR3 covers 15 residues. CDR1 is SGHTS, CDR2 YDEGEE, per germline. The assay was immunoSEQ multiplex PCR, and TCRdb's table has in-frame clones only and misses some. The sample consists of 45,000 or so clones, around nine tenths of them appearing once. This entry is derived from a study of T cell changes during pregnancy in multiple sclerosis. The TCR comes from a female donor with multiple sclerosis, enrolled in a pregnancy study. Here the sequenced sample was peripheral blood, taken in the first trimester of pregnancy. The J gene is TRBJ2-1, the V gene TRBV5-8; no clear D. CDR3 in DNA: TGTGCCAGCAGCTTACAACTAAGCTCCTACAATGAGCAGTTCTTC. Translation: CASSLQLSSYNEQFF.